The sequence of this T cell receptor beta chain was determined in a study of human T cells and chemical hapten exposure (dated by TCRdb to about 2021). The study in broad terms: For sensitization, 2% DPC in acetone was applied to a roughly 2 cm by roughly 2 cm area of upper inner arm skin. Throughout the study period of roughly 24 weeks, patients also received therapeutic DPC doses to the scalp every week. Patch testing was done on the upper back using Finn chambers containing 0.01% DPC, and results were scored after 6 days according to International Contact Dermatitis Research Group standards. Most of the patients in the cohort were female, and the cohort covered alopecia areata with under or over 50% scalp involvement, alopecia totalis and alopecia universalis. Libraries were pooled for sequencing, and per-sample TCR yields varied mainly because of small differences in library volumes within the pool. Peripheral blood TCR repertoire changes were tracked in vivo in alopecia patients during primary and secondary sensitization to the hapten diphenylcyclopropenone (DPC). Blood samples were taken from patients before sensitization (week 0) and then at 2, 6 and about 24 weeks after DPC sensitization. Approximately 28 alopecia patients provided blood for TCR sequencing at one to four time points (pre-sensitization, 2, 6 and 24 weeks).

Per the publication, the time point label means: pre-sensitization, week 0. What this sample's treatment or condition label stands for: therapeutic diphenylcyclopropenone sensitization with weekly scalp DPC. Blood at each patch-test visit was drawn before the patch test was applied. Patients were eligible if aged 18 to 70, diagnosed with alopecia and judged suitable for DPC therapy, and pregnant patients were excluded. Total RNA was extracted from unfractionated whole blood collected in Tempus Blood RNA tubes. This clonotype was seen at least ten times. There is no known antigen for this receptor. Per-nucleotide qualities are absent, and no much larger clonotype sits a single base away. The library was built by means of RACE. TCRdb shows the sequencer as NextSeq 500. Library preparation attached unique molecular identifiers to individual cDNA molecules for quantitative, reproducible TCR counting. From each blood RNA sample, both TCR alpha and TCR beta chains were sequenced. Processing in the source paper ran as follows. A median of approximately 96,000 TCRs per sample was observed, with a range of about 23,224 to 690,600. V, J and CDR3 annotation of the TCR reads was performed with the Decombinator software suite. For PS versus PT1 abundance plots, all samples were subsampled to the same number of TCRs (28,000). Expanded TCRs were defined as absent before sensitization and observed at least eight times at the 2-week time point. TCRdb reprocessed the public reads (quality trimming at Q25 with fastp, clone calling with MiXCR) and kept in-frame beta chains. Duplicate CDR3 protein sequences are folded into a single record with the most common DNA and genes. For this entry, the V and J calls and clone size follow TCRdb and not the study's own pipeline. The sample includes some 400,000 distinct CDR3 sequences, with 5% to 6.5% observed a single time. The ten largest clones add up to just over 2.5% of the sample.

The study at large found these results: Patch test score was positively correlated with the number of PT1 expanded TCRs, with significance at thresholds 8, 16 and 32 but not at 4. The number of TCRs above 1 in 1000 frequency did not change with DPC sensitization; there was no evidence of global repertoire structure alterations. Alopecia, a presumed autoimmune disease, was present in all patients, so the immune response of the patients might differ from that of healthy individuals. After repeated subsampling, changes were observed in the strength of the expansion versus patch-test correlation and in the threshold at which the correlation became significant. Expanded TCRs formed significantly more large CDR3 similarity clusters than pre-sensitization or healthy control sets, consistent with antigen-driven responses.

Spanning cysteine to phenylalanine, the CDR3 consists of 20 amino acids. Only the CDR3 region is kept as DNA, spanning 60 bases read in frame from base 1. Trimming removed 2 bases from V and 2 bases from J; the gene matches leave 11 bases unexplained. CDR1 and CDR2, looked up from the germline V gene, are MNHEY and SVGAGI. The rearrangement combines TRBV6-5 with TRBJ2-1; TRBD2 agrees with 14 junctional bases. The sequence derives from a woman aged 45-65 years with alopecia areata. Some clones in this sample may be carry-over from other donors' samples. The source was whole blood, collected in connection with sensitization to the hapten diphenylcyclopropenone (DPC). The CDR3 protein sequence reads: CASSYGSGLAGGSPYNEQFF. In nucleotide form, the sequence is TGTGCCAGCAGTTACGGCTCCGGACTAGCGGGAGGATCTCCCTACAATGAGCAGTTCTTC.